Each of the 11 T cell receptor beta chains below was sequenced from the same sample in a study of T cell responses to AZD1222 COVID-19 vaccine (dated by TCRdb to the early 2020s). Library preparation was by the immunoSEQ multiplex PCR assay. TCRdb retrieved this table from immuneACCESS and kept in-frame rearrangements only. Not all clones are present; in checked studies, unresolved V genes account for under half, and no reason is known for the remainder. This sample lists about 100,000 clones; 87% were detected once. The biggest ten clones account for 4% to 5% of the sample. The time point label here, explained by the study, means: baseline before first vaccination. The sample's treatment or condition label, decoded: meningococcal conjugate vaccine given as trial control. This sample comprised peripheral blood, obtained on day 0 of MenACWY control vaccination. The receptors were gathered from an adult in good health.

The table lists this clone with a count of one. V is TRBV7-8 and J is TRBJ1-1, with D perhaps TRBD1 (5 bases). The V gene lost 1 base and the J gene lost 2 bases, with 14 bases spanning the gap. Germline-derived CDR1 and CDR2 are SGHVS and FQNEAQ. This CDR3 is built from 16 residues. This CDR3 is CASSLETRAINTEAFF. In DNA, the CDR3 is TGTGCCAGCAGCTTAGAAACCAGGGCGATAAACACTGAAGCTTTCTTT.

CDR3 sequence (DNA): TGCGCCAGCAGCTTGGACTCAGGGATCCGGTATGGCTACACCTTC. Protein sequence: CASSLDSGIRYGYTF. The rearrangement uses TRBV5-1 and TRBJ1-2; tentative D call: TRBD1 (5 bases). The length of the CDR3 is 15 residues. Trimming removed 0 bases from V and 5 bases from J, with 14 bases in between. Germline V gene lookup returns CDR1 SGHRS and CDR2 YFSETQ.

The chain carries TRBV7-8 and TRBJ2-1; no reliable D call. CDR3 length: 14 residues. V was clipped by 1 base and J by 9 bases, with 13 bases between them. Per the germline V gene, CDR1 is SGHVS and CDR2 is FQNEAQ. CDR3 region: CASSLVEGAVEQFF. The CDR3 DNA follows: TGTGCCAGCAGCTTAGTCGAAGGAGCAGTTGAGCAGTTCTTC.

The chain couples TRBV7-9 to TRBJ1-5, with D unclear. This CDR3 has 13 residues. Germline V gene lookup returns CDR1 SEHNR and CDR2 FQNEAQ (reference sequence). Trimming took off 5 bases at V and 4 bases at J, with 9 bases between the two ends. As DNA, the CDR3 is TGTGCCAGCAGCGCGGACGGAAATCAGCCCCAGCATTTT. Residues: CASSADGNQPQHF. The entire variable domain, with the rest obtained from reference TRBV7-9 and TRBJ1-5, is as follows: DTGVSQNPRHKITKRGQNVTFRCDPISEHNRLYWYRQTLGQGPEFLTYFQNEAQLEKSRLLSDRFSAERPKGSFSTLEIQRTEQGDSAMYLCASSADGNQPQHFGDGTRLSIL.

This chain connects TRBV2 to TRBJ2-1; no definite D call. The V gene's germline CDR1 is SNHLY and CDR2 FYNNEI. V lost 4 bases to trimming and J lost 6 bases, with 10 bases between them. The CDR3 is 13 residues long. The CDR3 here is CASSAQRGNEQFF. The CDR3, as DNA: TGTGCCAGCAGTGCCCAGCGAGGCAATGAGCAGTTCTTC.

In regard to this clone: The sample carries other DNA sequences with the same CDR3. The DNA for the CDR3 is TGCGCCAGCAGCCAAGACGGGGTTAACACCGGGGAGCTGTTTTTT. It translates to CASSQDGVNTGELFF. The chain combines TRBV4-3 with TRBJ2-2, with TRBD2 as a possible D gene (5 bases). The germline gives CDR1 LGHNA, CDR2 YSLEER. This CDR3 comprises 15 residues. Trimming stripped 0 bases from V and 2 bases from J, with 7 bases between.

With respect to this clone: The same CDR3 can be traced to other DNA sequences in this sample. V is TRBV6-5 and J is TRBJ2-5, with 9 bases lining up with TRBD2. J lost 5 bases, V lost 1 base, and 2 bases had no gene match. The V gene's germline CDR1 is MNHEY and CDR2 SVGAGI. The CDR3 runs to 14 residues. The CDR3 loop reads CASSYLAGGETQYF. In DNA, the CDR3 is TGTGCCAGCAGTTACTTGGCGGGAGGGGAGACCCAGTACTTC.

The chain recombines TRBV4-3 with TRBJ1-6; D is uncertain. CDR1 and CDR2 (germline): LGHNA, YSLEER. CDR3 size: 15 residues. Deletions cut 0 bases from V and 2 bases from J, with 5 bases between. The CDR3 sequence: CASSQERTYNSPLHF. The DNA of the CDR3 is TGCGCCAGCAGCCAAGAACGAACCTATAATTCACCCCTCCACTTT.

CDR3 bases: TGTGCCAGCAGCCCAAGGACTAGGGAAGGTGAGCAGTTCTTC. Its protein product is CASSPRTREGEQFF. V and J are TRBV9 and TRBJ2-1; 7 bases are shared with TRBD2. Germline V gene data show CDR1 as SGDLS and CDR2 as YYNGEE. This CDR3 has 14 amino acids. V shed 4 bases and J 9 bases; nucleotides not matched to a gene: 10.

This sequence joins TRBV18 and TRBJ2-3; no definite D call. The germline V gene encodes CDR1 KGHSH and CDR2 LQKENI. Between the trimmed V and J ends, which lost 2 bases and 3 bases, there was a span of 9 bases. This CDR3 spans 14 amino acids. In DNA, the CDR3 is TGTGCCAGCTCACCAACCGGTGGGACAGATACGCAGTATTTT. This sequence encodes CASSPTGGTDTQYF.

V and J are TRBV19 and TRBJ1-2; TRBD1 matches 7 bases. CDR1 LNHDA and CDR2 SQIVND come from the germline V gene (reference sequence). The CDR3 consists of 14 residues. After removal of 3 bases from V and 8 bases from J, the junction contained 9 bases not matched to a gene. Here the CDR3 reads CASSIPETGKGYTF. CDR3 DNA: TGTGCCAGTAGTATTCCGGAGACAGGGAAAGGCTACACCTTC.